These 6 T cell receptor beta chains were sequenced from one sample in a study of technical replicates of blood from a handful of donors. Here immunoSEQ multiplex PCR was the method, and the copy in TCRdb shows in-frame clones only, minus some. The sample contains about 53,000 clones, 70% to 90% of which appear only once. Specimen: PBMCs. The origin of the receptors is a human donor in good health. Some clones in this sample may be carry-over from other donors' samples.

The chain recombines TRBV5-6 with TRBJ2-5; tentatively, D is TRBD2 (6 bases). Germline V gene data show CDR1 as SGHDT and CDR2 as YYEEEE. The length of the CDR3 is 16 residues. Trimming removed 3 bases from V and 5 bases from J, with 20 bases in between. Written as DNA, the CDR3 is TGTGCCAGCAGCTCGAGCGGGTTCGGCTCCGTGGAGACCCAGTACTTC. Its protein is CASSSSGFGSVETQYF.

The rearrangement links TRBV7-2 to TRBJ2-5; 10 nucleotides align to TRBD2. Germline CDR1 SGHTA, CDR2 FQGNSA. The CDR3 has 17 residues. Germline trimming cut 0 bases from V and 5 bases from J; bases unmatched to any gene: 9. The CDR3 loop is CASSLASSGGVRETQYF. The DNA for the CDR3 is TGTGCCAGCAGCTTAGCATCGAGCGGGGGGGTGCGGGAGACCCAGTACTTC.

This clone was found once. V usage is TRBV4-3 and J usage is TRBJ2-3; perhaps TRBD2 as D (7 bases). The CDR3 is 17 residues long. Germline CDR1 is LGHNA and CDR2 is YSLEER. V was trimmed by 0 bases and J by 7 bases, leaving 20 bases between them. The CDR3: CASSQEPAGGGPYTQYF. Written as DNA, the CDR3 is TGCGCCAGCAGCCAAGAGCCGGCTGGGGGGGGCCCCTATACGCAGTATTTT.

This clone is medium-sized in the sample. This chain uses TRBV29-1 with TRBJ2-1, with 10 bases that match TRBD2. The CDR3 covers 15 residues. Germline V CDR1 and CDR2: SQVTM, ANQGSEA. V shed 5 bases and J 5 bases; nucleotides not matched to a gene: 9. The CDR3 DNA is TGCAGCGTTCCGACCGGGACTAGCGAAAACAATGAGCAGTTCTTC. Residues: CSVPTGTSENNEQFF.

The genes are TRBV10-3 and TRBJ2-7; 13 nucleotides line up with TRBD2. The length of the CDR3 is 17 residues. The V segment lost 3 bases and the J segment 5 bases; nucleotides outside the gene matches: 10. Germline V gene sequence: CDR1 ENHRY, CDR2 SYGVKD. The CDR3 here is CAISDALLAGGLNEQYF. The CDR3 DNA follows: TGTGCCATCAGTGACGCCCTACTAGCGGGAGGGCTAAACGAGCAGTACTTC.

The chain combines TRBV5-4 with TRBJ1-1; D is unresolved. V gave up 0 bases and J gave up 0 bases, with 6 bases separating them. Germline lookup yields CDR1 SGHNT and CDR2 YYREEE (reference sequence). The CDR3 loop spans 14 amino acids. CDR3 in amino acids: CASSLVGMNTEAFF. The CDR3 DNA reads TGTGCCAGCAGCTTGGTTGGCATGAACACTGAAGCTTTCTTT.